Sequencing of this TCR beta chain was carried out in a study of blood T cells in healthy people across ages. In this sample, this clonotype turned up many times. From germline, CDR1 is MNHEY and CDR2 SMNVEV (reference sequence). This CDR3 is built from 15 residues. The V and J ends lost 6 bases and 4 bases respectively, with 18 bases between them. The second PCR ran about 6 to 12 cycles with a sample-barcoded 5' primer and J-beta primers. TCRdb used MiXCR to reprocess the 5' RACE reads, holding one entry per CDR3 protein. The sample lists 750,000 to 1,000,000 distinct CDR3 sequences; 25% to 35% were seen once. The data were also submitted as part of a second study, on T cells of mothers and their children.

The chain combines TRBV27 with TRBJ1-2, with D perhaps TRBD1 (6 bases). The receptor's source is a woman in her thirties or forties in good health. Specimen: blood. Here the CDR3 DNA reads TGTGCCAGCAGAGATTCTACAGGGATGAGCTATGGCTACACCTTC. Translating gives CASRDSTGMSYGYTF.